The source of this T cell receptor (beta chain) is a study of T cell responses to AZD1222 COVID-19 vaccine. General study points: Spike-specific TCR breadth and depth were elevated following two AZD1222 doses.

TCRdb's copy holds only in-frame clones and misses some; the assay was immunoSEQ multiplex PCR. The table has roughly 120,000 clones, more than 85% seen once; the top ten hold 6.5% to 9.5%. Of note for this clone: The antigen is not known.

This CDR3 comprises 14 residues. V dropped 6 bases and J dropped 2 bases, with 13 bases sitting between them. Germline values: CDR1 LNHNV, CDR2 YYDKDF (reference sequence). The TCR originated in an adult in good health. The chain recombines TRBV15 with TRBJ2-5, with D perhaps matching TRBD2 (6 bases). Sequencing used peripheral blood, obtained on day 0 of AZD1222 vaccination. The CDR3 sequence is CATSRGNEQETQYF. CDR3 nucleotide sequence: TGTGCCACCAGTCGGGGGAACGAACAAGAGACCCAGTACTTC.